This passage covers 15 T cell receptor beta chains from one sample sequenced in a study of blood T cell repertoires in COVID-19. Assay: immunoSEQ multiplex PCR; the TCRdb copy retains only in-frame clones and omits some. This table has some 5,900 clones, 86% appearing once. The source material was peripheral blood. All receptors derive from a human donor in a cohort sampled during active COVID-19.

This clone was found once. The V gene is TRBV5-6, the J gene TRBJ2-7; D gene unclear. Germline V lookup: CDR1 SGHDT, CDR2 YYEEEE. This CDR3 region has 15 residues. V dropped 0 bases and J dropped 1 base, with 11 bases sitting between them. In DNA form, the CDR3 reads TGTGCCAGCAGCTTGGCTACAGAGTTATCCTACGAGCAGTACTTC. Its protein product is CASSLATELSYEQYF. Complete variable domain (other parts from reference TRBV5-6 and TRBJ2-7): DAGVTQSPTHLIKTRGQQVTLRCSPKSGHDTVSWYQQALGQGPQFIFQYYEEEERQRGNFPDRFSGHQFPNYSSELNVNALLLGDSALYLCASSLATELSYEQYFGPGTRLTVT.

V gene TRBV7-2 combines with J gene TRBJ2-3; 7 positions agree with TRBD2. J lost 1 base, V lost 5 bases, and 12 bases had no gene match. Germline CDR1 SGHTA, CDR2 FQGNSA. The CDR3 runs to 17 residues. The CDR3 nucleotides read TGTGCCAGCAGCCCTCGGCGCGGGGGAGTCGGCACAGATACGCAGTATTTT. It specifies CASSPRRGGVGTDTQYF.

The genes are TRBV6-5 and TRBJ1-2; D is uncertain. This CDR3 has 15 amino acids. In germline, CDR1 is MNHEY, CDR2 SVGAGI. V was pared by 0 bases and J by 6 bases, with 14 bases between. The CDR3 region has the DNA TGTGCCAGCAGTTACTCGTTCGAGAGAAATAATGGCTACACCTTC. Translating gives CASSYSFERNNGYTF.

V and J are TRBV6-1 and TRBJ1-1, with 7 bases identical to TRBD1. The CDR3 runs to 18 residues. V was clipped by 0 bases and J by 0 bases; unmatched bases: 10. The V gene's germline CDR1 is MNHNS and CDR2 SASEGT. This CDR3 is CASSEAVVRGVVNTEAFF. The DNA for the CDR3 is TGTGCCAGCAGTGAAGCGGTGGTCAGGGGGGTGGTGAACACTGAAGCTTTCTTT.

The chain couples TRBV27 to TRBJ2-5; D possibly corresponds to TRBD1 (6 bases). Deletions cut 3 bases from V and 0 bases from J, with 8 bases between. This CDR3 region has 14 residues. Germline CDR1 reads MNHEY; CDR2 reads SMNVEV (reference sequence). CDR3 residues: CASSLRTDQETQYF. In DNA, the CDR3 is TGTGCCAGCAGTTTGCGGACAGACCAAGAGACCCAGTACTTC.

V gene TRBV11-2 combines with J gene TRBJ2-7, with D uncertain. CDR1 and CDR2 from the germline V gene are SGHAT and FQNNGV. The V end was cut by 5 bases, the J end by 3 bases, with 17 bases between. CDR3 length: 15 amino acids. The chain's CDR3 is CASSLSPDAVYEQYF. The DNA for the CDR3 is TGTGCCAGCAGCCTCTCCCCGGATGCGGTCTACGAGCAGTACTTC.

The chain couples TRBV5-8 to TRBJ1-4; D remains unclear. CDR3 length: 15 residues. Germline CDR1 reads SGHTS; CDR2 reads YDEGEE. Deletions cut 3 bases from V and 0 bases from J, with 9 bases between. The CDR3 DNA reads as TGTGCCAGCAGCTCCCGAGGAGCAACTAATGAAAAACTGTTTTTT. Residues: CASSSRGATNEKLFF.

The CDR3 coding sequence is TGCAGCGTGGGGTCAGCGGGCTCCTACAATGAGCAGTTCTTC. It codes for CSVGSAGSYNEQFF. This sequence joins TRBV29-1 and TRBJ2-1, with D perhaps matching TRBD2 (6 bases). Germline assignment: CDR1 SQVTM and CDR2 ANQGSEA. The V and J ends lost 6 bases and 0 bases respectively, with 12 bases between them. The CDR3 runs 14 residues.

This clone was detected only once. The CDR3 DNA reads as TGTGCCAGCAGTGACGTAGCGGGGGACTACAATGAGCAGTTCTTC. This sequence encodes CASSDVAGDYNEQFF. V gene TRBV6-4 combines with J gene TRBJ2-1; the match to TRBD2 covers 9 bases. The CDR3 is made up of 15 amino acids. CDR1 is MRHNA, CDR2 SNTAGT, per germline. V lost 2 bases, J lost 3 bases, and 2 bases stayed unmatched.

V and J are TRBV4-1 and TRBJ2-1; 7 bases are a match to TRBD2. The CDR3 is 16 amino acids. Germline lookup yields CDR1 MGHRA and CDR2 YSYEKL. V trimming: 1 base; J trimming: 1 base; junction bases outside the gene matches: 4. This chain's CDR3 is CASSQVGGISYNEQFF. The CDR3 coding sequence is TGCGCCAGCAGCCAAGTCGGGGGGATTTCCTACAATGAGCAGTTCTTC.

J is TRBJ2-7 and V is TRBV6-5; 14 bases are shared with TRBD2. Germline assignment: CDR1 MNHEY and CDR2 SVGAGI. The CDR3 consists of 15 residues. J was trimmed by 4 bases and V by 6 bases; bases with no gene match: 5. CDR3 region: CASSHGLAGGYEQYF. The CDR3 region has the DNA TGTGCCAGCAGCCATGGACTAGCGGGGGGTTACGAGCAGTACTTC.

The chain recombines TRBV18 with TRBJ2-5; D perhaps matches TRBD1 (7 bases). V gave up 1 base and J gave up 1 base, with 19 bases separating them. The CDR3 runs 18 residues. The germline V gene has CDR1 KGHSH and CDR2 LQKENI. CDR3: CASSPRRDLTGTQETQYF. Written as DNA, the CDR3 is TGTGCCAGCTCACCACGGCGGGATTTGACAGGGACCCAAGAGACCCAGTACTTC.

The chain is built from TRBV5-1 and TRBJ2-7; a weak D match, TRBD1 (6 bases). Trimming removed 4 bases from V and 9 bases from J, with 17 bases in between. The CDR3 loop spans 13 amino acids. The V gene's germline CDR1 is SGHRS and CDR2 YFSETQ. CDR3: CASSADSHAGQYF. For the CDR3, the DNA is TGCGCCAGCAGCGCGGACAGCCATGCAGGGCAGTACTTC.

This clone was seen once. The rearrangement links TRBV6-6 to TRBJ2-2, with D perhaps matching TRBD1 (5 bases). V dropped 6 bases and J dropped 2 bases, with 13 bases sitting between them. This CDR3 comprises 15 residues. Per germline, CDR1 MNHNY and CDR2 SVGAGI (reference sequence). CDR3 amino acids: CASSQGNINTGELFF. CDR3 bases: TGTGCCAGCAGCCAGGGCAATATTAACACCGGGGAGCTGTTTTTT.

The chain joins TRBV2 to TRBJ2-3, with 9 bases matching TRBD2. The CDR3 is 16 residues long. Germline V gene data show CDR1 as SNHLY and CDR2 as FYNNEI. The junction had 14 bases not matched to a gene; V was cut back by 7 bases and J by 6 bases. The CDR3 reads CASNRGLAPLRDTQYF. CDR3 sequence (DNA): TGTGCCAGCAATAGGGGACTAGCCCCCCTGAGGGATACGCAGTATTTT. Full variable domain (outside the CDR3, taken from reference TRBV2 and TRBJ2-3): EPEVTQTPSHQVTQMGQEVILRCVPISNHLYFYWYRQILGQKVEFLVSFYNNEISEKSEIFDDQFSVERPDGSNFTLKIRSTKLEDSAMYFCASNRGLAPLRDTQYFGPGTRLTVL.